Listed below are T cell receptor beta chains from one sample, sequenced in a study of T cells in Graves' hyperthyroidism and ophthalmopathy. TCRdb analysed the multiplex PCR reads with MiXCR anew, one entry per CDR3 protein. This table has hundreds of thousands of distinct CDR3 sequences, 20% appearing once. What was sequenced was blood. Receptor source: a man aged 35 to 55 with Graves' ophthalmopathy. The CDR3 runs from the conserved cysteine through the conserved F or W. Fields, in order: D gene, clone size, J gene, V gene, CDR3 protein, CDR3 DNA. D genes are given only for firm matches. Some rows have no size entry. The others give once, few or many, or a class for an expanded clone.

TRBD1,few,TRBJ1-1,TRBV5-8,CASSGGQGETEAFF,TGTGCCAGCAGCGGGGGACAGGGGGAGACTGAAGCTTTCTTT
-,-,TRBJ2-1,TRBV12-3/TRBV12-4,CASNWGGPTPEQFF,TGTGCCAGCAATTGGGGGGGGCCTACCCCAGAGCAGTTCTTC
-,-,TRBJ2-7,TRBV20-1,CSARDRPGWGSYEQYF,TGCAGTGCTAGAGATCGGCCAGGCTGGGGCTCCTACGAGCAGTACTTC
TRBD2,many,TRBJ2-1,TRBV28,CASSSPGLAGVGFDEQFF,TGTGCCAGCAGTTCCCCAGGACTAGCGGGAGTAGGTTTCGATGAGCAGTTCTTC
TRBD1,few,TRBJ2-1,TRBV6-2/TRBV6-3,CASRSGQASGWFF,TGTGCCAGCAGGTCAGGACAGGCCTCTGGTTGGTTCTTC
TRBD1,-,TRBJ1-2,TRBV7-2,CASSFTGGSYTF,TGTGCCAGCAGCTTCACAGGGGGCAGCTACACCTTC
-,once,TRBJ1-1,TRBV7-9,CASSLEFAEGFPFRATEAFF,TGTGCCAGCAGCTTAGAGTTTGCTGAGGGCTTCCCCTTTCGGGCCACTGAAGCTTTCTTT
-,-,TRBJ2-3,TRBV7-6,CASSLGDFTDTQYF,TGTGCCAGCAGCTTAGGGGACTTCACAGATACGCAGTATTTT
TRBD2,-,TRBJ2-1,TRBV9,CASSVNGGWNNEQFF,TGTGCCAGCAGCGTAAACGGGGGGTGGAACAATGAGCAGTTCTTC
-,-,TRBJ2-7,TRBV30,CAWTDERNEQYF,TGTGCCTGGACCGACGAGAGGAACGAGCAGTACTTC
-,-,TRBJ1-5,TRBV28,CASSFLRGNQPQHF,TGTGCCAGCAGTTTTCTCAGGGGCAATCAGCCCCAGCATTTT
-,-,TRBJ1-4,TRBV3-1,CASSQGGGTNEKLFF,TGTGCCAGCAGCCAAGGGGGGGGAACTAATGAAAAACTGTTTTTT
-,-,TRBJ1-2,TRBV6-1,CASVRGEVGYTF,TGTGCCAGCGTTCGAGGGGAGGTGGGCTACACCTTC
TRBD1,many,TRBJ2-1,TRBV20-1,CSARADGQGPANEQFF,TGCAGTGCTAGGGCCGATGGACAGGGTCCGGCAAATGAGCAGTTCTTC
-,-,TRBJ2-2,TRBV11-1,CASSVALRSGELFF,TGTGCCAGCAGCGTAGCTTTGAGGTCCGGGGAGCTGTTTTTT
TRBD1,-,TRBJ2-7,TRBV7-2,CASSLGPGTDSYEQYF,TGTGCCAGCAGCCTCGGGCCCGGGACAGACAGCTACGAGCAGTACTTC
-,few,TRBJ1-1,TRBV18,CASSLLGRQTTNTEAFF,TGTGCCAGCTCACTTTTGGGTCGACAGACGACGAACACTGAAGCTTTCTTT
-,many,TRBJ1-6,TRBV28,CASRTSRGFSYNSPLHF,TGTGCCAGCAGGACAAGTCGAGGTTTCTCCTATAATTCACCCCTCCACTTT
TRBD2,-,TRBJ2-7,TRBV20-1,CSAGAGVQYEQYF,TGCAGTGCCGGAGCGGGAGTGCAGTACGAGCAGTACTTC
-,many,TRBJ2-5,TRBV5-1,CASSLESETQYF,TGCGCCAGCAGCTTGGAGTCCGAGACCCAGTACTTC
TRBD1,few,TRBJ2-7,TRBV29-1,CSALAGTAYEQYF,TGCAGCGCCCTAGCCGGGACAGCCTACGAGCAGTACTTC
-,-,TRBJ2-6,TRBV6-1,CASSRRGSGANVLTF,TGTGCCAGCAGTCGAAGGGGTTCTGGGGCCAACGTCCTGACTTTC
TRBD2,-,TRBJ2-1,TRBV10-2,CASSEGGRGQFF,TGCGCCAGCAGTGAGGGAGGGAGGGGCCAGTTCTTC
-,many,TRBJ1-1,TRBV4-1,CASSQSVGQMNTEAFF,TGCGCCAGCAGCCAAAGTGTAGGGCAGATGAACACTGAAGCTTTCTTT
-,-,TRBJ1-6,TRBV9,CASSVVDSYNSPLHF,TGTGCCAGCAGCGTAGTGGACAGCTATAATTCACCCCTCCACTTT
-,once,TRBJ1-6,TRBV6-1,CASKEGSYNSPLHF,TGTGCCAGCAAGGAAGGCTCCTATAATTCACCCCTCCACTTT
TRBD2,many,TRBJ2-1,TRBV10-3,CAIRGGRSNEQFF,TGTGCCATACGGGGGGGCCGTTCGAATGAGCAGTTCTTC
-,-,TRBJ2-1,TRBV20-1,CSATSVQGGSNEQFF,TGCAGTGCTACCTCAGTACAGGGGGGGAGCAACGAGCAGTTCTTC
-,few,TRBJ2-5,TRBV5-4,CASSPPGAEETQYF,TGTGCCAGCAGCCCCCCGGGGGCGGAAGAGACCCAGTACTTC
TRBD2,-,TRBJ2-2,TRBV10-3,CAPNIAGKRTGELFF,TGTGCCCCCAATATAGCGGGGAAACGCACCGGGGAGCTGTTTTTT
-,few,TRBJ2-7,TRBV6-1,CASSSLGALSYEQYF,TGTGCCAGCAGTTCACTGGGAGCGCTGTCCTACGAGCAGTACTTC
-,-,TRBJ2-1,TRBV3-1,CASSQDLNNGQFF,TGTGCCAGCAGCCAAGATCTTAACAATGGGCAGTTCTTC
-,few,TRBJ2-2,TRBV4-3,CASSQEIPQANTGELFF,TGCGCCAGCAGCCAAGAGATTCCACAAGCGAACACCGGGGAGCTGTTTTTT
-,few,TRBJ2-1,TRBV6-1,CASSEPGPYNEQFF,TGTGCCAGCAGTGAACCGGGGCCCTACAATGAGCAGTTCTTC
TRBD2,-,TRBJ2-7,TRBV7-8,CASSLFGGVPYEQYF,TGTGCCAGCAGCCTCTTCGGGGGGGTCCCCTACGAGCAGTACTTC
TRBD2,-,TRBJ2-5,TRBV9,CASSASKRGRQETQYF,TGTGCCAGCAGCGCTAGTAAGCGGGGCCGTCAAGAGACCCAGTACTTC
TRBD1,many,TRBJ2-3,TRBV27,CASRTDRGQAQYF,TGTGCCAGCAGGACAGACAGGGGACAGGCGCAGTATTTT
TRBD1,few,TRBJ2-7,TRBV6-1,CASSNRDRGYEQYF,TGTGCCAGCAGTAATCGGGACAGGGGCTACGAGCAGTACTTC
TRBD1,few,TRBJ2-6,TRBV5-1,CASSSTGGSGANVLTF,TGCGCCAGCAGCTCGACAGGGGGATCTGGGGCCAACGTCCTGACTTTC
TRBD1,few,TRBJ1-1,TRBV30,CAWSVWYRGGTEAFF,TGTGCCTGGAGCGTGTGGTACAGGGGGGGCACTGAAGCTTTCTTT
-,-,TRBJ2-5,TRBV9,CASSALGSPGETQYF,TGTGCCAGCAGCGCCCTAGGTTCTCCGGGAGAGACCCAGTACTTC
TRBD1,few,TRBJ2-4,TRBV18,CASSSDRAAKNIQYF,TGTGCCAGCTCATCGGACAGGGCGGCCAAAAACATTCAGTACTTC
-,few,TRBJ1-5,TRBV6-1,CASSTRGPQHF,TGTGCCAGCAGTACTAGAGGGCCCCAGCATTTT
-,-,TRBJ1-1,TRBV29-1,CSGSQVNTEAFF,TGCAGCGGATCCCAGGTTAACACTGAAGCTTTCTTT
TRBD1,few,TRBJ2-7,TRBV18,CASSPFQTGVQTSYEQYF,TGTGCCAGCTCACCGTTCCAGACAGGGGTCCAAACCTCCTACGAGCAGTACTTC
-,many,TRBJ2-1,TRBV9,CASSFAYNEQFF,TGTGCCAGCAGCTTCGCTTACAATGAGCAGTTCTTC
-,-,TRBJ2-1,TRBV3-1,CASRLFESSYNEQFF,TGTGCCAGCAGACTCTTTGAAAGCTCCTACAATGAGCAGTTCTTC
-,many,TRBJ1-1,TRBV7-2,CASSLAATDSPFILKAFF,TGTGCCAGCAGCTTAGCGGCCACAGACTCTCCTTTTATTCTGAAAGCTTTCTTT
TRBD1,many,TRBJ2-5,TRBV24-1,CATSDWDRTKETQYF,TGTGCCACCAGTGACTGGGACAGGACGAAAGAGACCCAGTACTTC
-,-,TRBJ2-7,TRBV6-1,CAGRLASHQSYEQYF,TGTGCCGGCAGACTGGCTAGCCACCAGAGCTACGAGCAGTACTTC
-,many,TRBJ1-1,TRBV3-1,CASSPNRALNTEAFF,TGTGCCAGCAGCCCAAACAGGGCTCTGAACACTGAAGCTTTCTTT
-,few,TRBJ2-7,TRBV5-1,CASRRENRVYEQYF,TGCGCCAGCAGGAGAGAGAACAGGGTCTACGAGCAGTACTTC
-,-,TRBJ2-7,TRBV20-1,CSAKAGGRYEQYF,TGCAGTGCTAAGGCCGGGGGCCGATACGAGCAGTACTTC
-,many,TRBJ2-1,TRBV3-1,CASSQDRKEQFF,TGTGCCAGCAGCCAAGATAGGAAGGAGCAGTTCTTC
-,-,TRBJ1-4,TRBV5-1,CASALQVANEKLFF,TGCGCCAGCGCGTTACAGGTTGCTAATGAAAAACTGTTTTTT
TRBD2,-,TRBJ2-7,TRBV29-1,CSVDAGGYEQYF,TGCAGCGTTGATGCGGGAGGGTACGAGCAGTACTTC
-,many,TRBJ2-5,TRBV7-9,CASSTSFGQETQYF,TGTGCCAGCAGCACTAGTTTCGGCCAAGAGACCCAGTACTTC